Listed below are T cell receptor beta chains from one sample, sequenced in a study of T cells after yellow fever vaccination. MiXCR, applied by TCRdb to the 5' RACE reads, yields one record per CDR3 protein. The sample holds around 230,000 distinct CDR3 sequences, approximately 6.7% seen once. Sequencing used CD4+ T cells sorted from PBMCs, obtained on the day of the yellow fever booster vaccination. The receptors stem from a man under 40 who received the YFV17D yellow fever vaccine. Each CDR3 is given with its conserved first and last residue. Each record gives: V gene, J gene, CDR3 length, clone size, D gene, CDR3 protein, CDR3 DNA. A D gene is named only where the DNA matches it firmly. Some rows have no size entry. The others give once, few or many, or a class for an expanded clone.

>TRBV12-3/TRBV12-4|TRBJ1-5|14|few|.
CASSHTGENQPQHF
TGTGCCAGCAGTCACACAGGAGAAAATCAGCCCCAGCATTTT
>TRBV4-2|TRBJ2-1|18|.|TRBD2
CASSQEVGLAGVYNEQFF
TGTGCCAGCAGCCAAGAAGTGGGACTAGCGGGAGTCTACAATGAGCAGTTCTTC
>TRBV7-7|TRBJ2-5|13|many|.
CASSAAPLDPQYF
TGTGCTAGCAGCGCGGCCCCTCTGGACCCCCAGTACTTC
>TRBV5-1|TRBJ2-1|13|few|.
CASSTAVYNEQFF
TGCGCCAGCAGCACAGCGGTCTACAATGAGCAGTTCTTC
>TRBV5-1|TRBJ2-3|16|many|.
CASRLGQATSTDTQYF
TGCGCCAGCAGGCTAGGGCAGGCCACTAGCACAGATACGCAGTATTTT
>TRBV2|TRBJ1-5|12|few|.
CASSARDNRQHF
TGTGCCAGCAGTGCCCGGGACAACCGGCAGCATTTT
>TRBV5-6|TRBJ2-1|16|many|TRBD1
CASRGWGTARNNEQFF
TGTGCCAGCAGGGGATGGGGGACAGCGAGAAACAATGAGCAGTTCTTC
>TRBV28|TRBJ2-4|14|many|.
CASLDTLAKNIQYF
TGTGCCAGCTTAGACACTTTAGCCAAAAACATTCAGTACTTC
>TRBV7-2|TRBJ2-7|12|.|.
CASIQTTYEQYF
TGTGCCAGCATCCAGACTACATACGAGCAGTACTTC
>TRBV4-3|TRBJ2-4|19|few|.
CASSLRGFPGEVAKNIQYF
TGCGCCAGCAGCCTTAGAGGATTTCCGGGGGAGGTTGCCAAAAACATTCAGTACTTC
>TRBV5-1|TRBJ2-7|14|many|.
CASSRARGAYEQYF
TGCGCCAGCAGCAGAGCGAGGGGAGCCTACGAGCAGTACTTC
>TRBV11-2|TRBJ2-1|12|few|.
CASTKGVNEQFF
TGTGCCAGCACGAAAGGGGTCAATGAGCAGTTCTTC
>TRBV9|TRBJ2-1|14|many|.
CASSVTPGTNEQFF
TGTGCCAGCAGCGTGACGCCCGGAACCAATGAGCAGTTCTTC
>TRBV7-2|TRBJ2-2|15|few|.
CASSLVVMGTGELFF
TGTGCCAGCAGCTTAGTGGTTATGGGCACCGGGGAGCTGTTTTTT
>TRBV5-1|TRBJ2-7|14|few|.
CASSLPSADYEQYF
TGCGCCAGCAGCTTGCCCTCCGCGGACTACGAGCAGTACTTC
>TRBV20-1|TRBJ2-1|14|many|TRBD2
CSARVSGNHNEQFF
TGCAGTGCTAGGGTTAGCGGGAACCACAATGAGCAGTTCTTC
>TRBV5-1|TRBJ2-5|13|.|.
CASSLIPKETQYF
TGCGCCAGCAGCTTGATCCCAAAAGAGACCCAGTACTTC
>TRBV19|TRBJ2-3|11|.|.
CASSMRDTQYF
TGTGCCAGTAGTATGAGAGATACGCAGTATTTT
>TRBV2|TRBJ2-1|15|.|TRBD2
CASNLLAGVLNEQFF
TGTGCCAGCAATCTCCTAGCGGGGGTCCTCAATGAGCAGTTCTTC
>TRBV7-2|TRBJ1-1|13|many|.
CASSLAPEVEAFF
TGTGCCAGCAGCTTAGCCCCCGAGGTTGAAGCTTTCTTT